Below, one TCR beta chain is given with its context. Antigen specificity is unknown. Trimming took off 6 bases at V and 10 bases at J, with 10 bases between the two ends. Germline V gives CDR1 LNHDA, CDR2 SQIVND (reference sequence). This CDR3 has 11 residues. The data were obtained in a study of T-cell memory formation after mild COVID-19. Overall study results and limits: Mostly located in CM and EM were contracting CD4+ clones, with contracting CD8+ clones located in EMRA. Clones shrinking from day 15 to 85 showed even CD4/CD8 mixes; later expanders tilted CD4+. The authors left the SARS-CoV-2 specificity of second-wave clones peaking on day 37 unconfirmed.

Each CDR3 protein gets one entry after TCRdb re-called the 5' RACE reads with MiXCR. In the table there are 210,000 or so distinct CDR3 sequences, about 16% of which are singletons. This TCR was recovered from an adult woman who had mild COVID-19 (a few samples of this study predate the infection). Cell type and time point are not known. The sequencing input was PBMCs or a T cell subset sorted from them (not recorded which). This chain uses TRBV19 with TRBJ2-1; D may correspond to TRBD1 or TRBD2 (5 bases each). Here the CDR3 reads CASRFRGEQFF. In DNA, the CDR3 is TGTGCCAGTAGATTCCGGGGCGAGCAGTTCTTC.